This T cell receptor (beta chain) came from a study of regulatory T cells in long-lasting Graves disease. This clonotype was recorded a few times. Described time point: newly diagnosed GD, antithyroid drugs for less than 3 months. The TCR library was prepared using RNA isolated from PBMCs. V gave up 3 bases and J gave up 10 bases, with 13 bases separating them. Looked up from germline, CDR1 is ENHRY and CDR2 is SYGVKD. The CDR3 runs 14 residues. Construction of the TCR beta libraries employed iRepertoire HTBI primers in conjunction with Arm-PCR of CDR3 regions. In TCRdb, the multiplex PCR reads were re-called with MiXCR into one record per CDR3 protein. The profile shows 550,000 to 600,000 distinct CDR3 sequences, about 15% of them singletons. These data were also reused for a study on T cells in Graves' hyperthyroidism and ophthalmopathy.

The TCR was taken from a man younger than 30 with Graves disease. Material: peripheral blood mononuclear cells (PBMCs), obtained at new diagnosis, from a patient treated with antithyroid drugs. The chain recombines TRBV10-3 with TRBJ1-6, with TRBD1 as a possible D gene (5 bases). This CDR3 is CAISDSQENSPLHF. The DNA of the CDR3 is TGTGCCATCAGTGACTCACAGGAAAACTCACCCCTCCACTTT.